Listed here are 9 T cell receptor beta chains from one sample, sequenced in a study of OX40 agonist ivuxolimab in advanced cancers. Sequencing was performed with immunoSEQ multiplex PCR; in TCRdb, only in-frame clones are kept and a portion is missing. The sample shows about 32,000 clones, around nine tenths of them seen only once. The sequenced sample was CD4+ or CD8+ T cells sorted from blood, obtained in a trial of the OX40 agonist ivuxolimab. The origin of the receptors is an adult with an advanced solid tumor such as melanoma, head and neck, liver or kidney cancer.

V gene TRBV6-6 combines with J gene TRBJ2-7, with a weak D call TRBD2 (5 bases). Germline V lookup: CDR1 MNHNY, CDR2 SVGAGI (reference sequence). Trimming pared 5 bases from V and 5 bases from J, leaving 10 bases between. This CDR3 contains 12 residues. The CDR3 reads CASSPGVHEQYF. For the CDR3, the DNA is TGTGCCAGCAGTCCCGGGGTCCACGAGCAGTACTTC.

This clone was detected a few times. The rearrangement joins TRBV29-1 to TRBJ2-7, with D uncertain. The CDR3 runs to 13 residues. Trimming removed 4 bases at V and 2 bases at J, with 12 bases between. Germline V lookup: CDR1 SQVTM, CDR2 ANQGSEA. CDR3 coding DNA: TGCAGCGTTGTATCCCCGGCCCCCTACGAGCAGTACTTC. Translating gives CSVVSPAPYEQYF.

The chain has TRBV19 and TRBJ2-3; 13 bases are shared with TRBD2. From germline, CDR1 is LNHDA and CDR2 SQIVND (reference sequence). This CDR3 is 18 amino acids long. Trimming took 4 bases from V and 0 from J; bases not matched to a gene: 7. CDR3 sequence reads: CASSKFGTSGDSTDTQYF. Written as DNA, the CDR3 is TGTGCCAGTAGTAAATTCGGGACTAGCGGGGATAGCACAGATACGCAGTATTTT.

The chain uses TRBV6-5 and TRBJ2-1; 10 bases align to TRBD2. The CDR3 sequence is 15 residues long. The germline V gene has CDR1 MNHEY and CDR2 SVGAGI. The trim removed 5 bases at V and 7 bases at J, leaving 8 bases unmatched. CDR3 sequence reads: CASSAVLAGVNEQFF. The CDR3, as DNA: TGTGCCAGCAGTGCGGTTCTAGCGGGGGTTAATGAGCAGTTCTTC.

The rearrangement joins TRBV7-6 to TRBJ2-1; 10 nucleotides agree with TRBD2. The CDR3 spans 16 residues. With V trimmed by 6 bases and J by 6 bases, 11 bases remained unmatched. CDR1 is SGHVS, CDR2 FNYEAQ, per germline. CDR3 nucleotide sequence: TGTGCCAGCAGACCATACATTAGCGGGGGGACCAATGAGCAGTTCTTC. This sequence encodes CASRPYISGGTNEQFF.

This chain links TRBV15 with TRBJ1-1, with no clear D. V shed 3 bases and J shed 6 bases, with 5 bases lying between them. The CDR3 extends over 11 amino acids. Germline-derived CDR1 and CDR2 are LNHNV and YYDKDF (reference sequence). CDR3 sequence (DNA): TGTGCCACCAGCAGTGGGGCTGAAGCTTTCTTT. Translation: CATSSGAEAFF.

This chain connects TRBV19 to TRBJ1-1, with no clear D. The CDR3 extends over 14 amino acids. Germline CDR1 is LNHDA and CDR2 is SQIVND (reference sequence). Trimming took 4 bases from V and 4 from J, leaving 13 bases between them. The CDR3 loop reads CASSKGAPGTEAFF. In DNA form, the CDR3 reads TGTGCCAGTAGTAAAGGAGCTCCCGGCACTGAAGCTTTCTTT.

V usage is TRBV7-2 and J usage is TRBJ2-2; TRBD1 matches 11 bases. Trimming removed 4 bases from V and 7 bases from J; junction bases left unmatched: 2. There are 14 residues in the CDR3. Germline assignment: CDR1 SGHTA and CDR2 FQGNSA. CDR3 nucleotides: TGTGCCAGCAGCTGGGGACAGGGGGGCGGGGAGCTGTTTTTT. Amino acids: CASSWGQGGGELFF.

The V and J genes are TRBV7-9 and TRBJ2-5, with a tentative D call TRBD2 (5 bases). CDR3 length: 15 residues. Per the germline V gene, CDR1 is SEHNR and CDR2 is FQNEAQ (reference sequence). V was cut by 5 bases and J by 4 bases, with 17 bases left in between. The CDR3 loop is CASSAEIGRGETQYF. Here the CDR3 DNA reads TGTGCCAGCAGCGCCGAAATCGGACGGGGAGAGACCCAGTACTTC. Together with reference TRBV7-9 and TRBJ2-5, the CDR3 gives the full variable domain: DTGVSQNPRHKITKRGQNVTFRCDPISEHNRLYWYRQTLGQGPEFLTYFQNEAQLEKSRLLSDRFSAERPKGSFSTLEIQRTEQGDSAMYLCASSAEIGRGETQYFGPGTRLLVL.